These 20 T cell receptor beta chains share one sample of origin, sequenced in a study of breast tumors, draining lymph nodes, adjacent tissues. Samples came from axillary lymph nodes draining the breast cancer. Each CDR3 protein gets one entry after TCRdb re-called the multiplex PCR reads with MiXCR. The sample includes some 97,000 distinct CDR3 sequences, over 20% of them seen just once. Sequencing was carried out using axillary lymph node tissue. The receptor source for this set is a female donor with breast cancer. Some clones in this sample may be carry-over from other donors' samples.

The J gene is TRBJ1-5, the V gene TRBV14, with TRBD1 matching over 10 bases. V lost 3 bases and J lost 5; bases outside the gene matches: 16. Germline V gene lookup returns CDR1 SGHDN and CDR2 FVKESK. This CDR3 is built from 19 residues. CDR3 amino acids: CASSHCWSRDRGWHQPQHF. CDR3 sequence (DNA): TGTGCCAGCAGCCACTGTTGGAGCAGGGACAGGGGATGGCATCAGCCCCAGCATTTT.

This clonotype was observed at least ten times. V usage is TRBV6-5 and J usage is TRBJ1-2; 7 bases map to TRBD1. The CDR3 contains 14 residues. The germline V gene has CDR1 MNHEY and CDR2 SVGAGI. V trimming: 6 bases; J trimming: 4 bases; junction bases outside the gene matches: 8. The DNA of the CDR3 is TGTGCCAGCAGCCCCGGGGCAGGGGGCTATGGCTACACCTTC. It yields the protein CASSPGAGGYGYTF.

Many counts were recorded for this clonotype. The CDR3 nucleotides read TGTGCCAGTAGTATAGTGGCAGGATGGGAAGAGCAGTACTTC. Protein product: CASSIVAGWEEQYF. This chain joins TRBV19 and TRBJ2-7; D remains unclear. The CDR3 is 14 amino acids. Between the trimmed V and J ends, which lost 1 base and 7 bases, there was a span of 14 bases. The germline CDR1 and CDR2 sequences are LNHDA and SQIVND (reference sequence). The whole variable domain, remainder taken from reference TRBV19 and TRBJ2-7, is DGGITQSPKYLFRKEGQNVTLSCEQNLNHDAMYWYRQDPGQGLRLIYYSQIVNDFQKGDIAEGYSVSREKKESFPLTVTSAQKNPTAFYLCASSIVAGWEEQYFGPGTRLTVT.

The gene calls are TRBV2 and TRBJ2-2, with a possible D match to TRBD2 (6 bases). The germline gives CDR1 SNHLY, CDR2 FYNNEI. The CDR3 is 15 amino acids. V lost 6 bases and J lost 4, with 15 bases in between. CDR3 sequence: CASSGRLGGTGELFF. In DNA, the CDR3 is TGTGCCAGCAGCGGGAGACTGGGGGGCACCGGGGAGCTGTTTTTT. The full variable domain, rest sourced from reference TRBV2 and TRBJ2-2, is EPEVTQTPSHQVTQMGQEVILRCVPISNHLYFYWYRQILGQKVEFLVSFYNNEISEKSEIFDDQFSVERPDGSNFTLKIRSTKLEDSAMYFCASSGRLGGTGELFFGEGSRLTVL.

This clonotype was seen at least ten times. The chain recombines TRBV9 with TRBJ2-1; D possibly corresponds to TRBD2 (6 bases). Germline lookup yields CDR1 SGDLS and CDR2 YYNGEE. The V end lost 4 bases, the J end lost 4 bases, and 15 bases lay between the germline ends. The CDR3 extends over 15 amino acids. The DNA for the CDR3 is TGTGCCAGCAGCATTGAGGGGACTCCTTACAATGAGCAGTTCTTC. Translated: CASSIEGTPYNEQFF.

This clonotype has ten or more counts. CDR3 loop: CASSSGLAGGIEDTQYF. In nucleotides, the CDR3 is TGTGCCAGCAGCTCCGGACTAGCGGGAGGCATCGAAGATACGCAGTATTTT. The rearrangement links TRBV5-6 to TRBJ2-3; 14 bases agree with TRBD2. V trimming: 3 bases; J trimming: 5 bases; junction bases outside the gene matches: 8. The CDR3 spans 17 residues. Germline V gene lookup returns CDR1 SGHDT and CDR2 YYEEEE.

In this sample, this clonotype turned up many times. The chain joins TRBV5-1 to TRBJ2-6; D gene unclear. Germline V gene sequence: CDR1 SGHRS, CDR2 YFSETQ. The CDR3 consists of 17 residues. Trimming shortened V by 4 bases and J by 0 bases, and 14 bases separated the two germline ends. DNA for the CDR3: TGCGCCAGCAGCCTGGAAACCAGAGCCTCTGGGGCCAACGTCCTGACTTTC. Residues: CASSLETRASGANVLTF.

In regard to this clonotype: This may be a read error: a much more frequent sequence differs by one nucleotide. In DNA, the CDR3 is TGTGCCAGCAGTCCCCTTAGACAGGCCGAGCAGTACTTC. Its translation is CASSPLRQAEQYF. The chain combines TRBV7-9 with TRBJ2-7, with a weak D call TRBD1 (6 bases). V dropped 6 bases and J dropped 6 bases, with 15 bases sitting between them. CDR3 size: 13 residues. CDR1 SEHNR and CDR2 FQNEAQ come from the germline V gene (reference sequence).

The chain uses TRBV30 and TRBJ1-6, with no clear D. The CDR3 is 18 amino acids. The germline V and J ends were trimmed by 0 bases and 4 bases, with 19 bases remaining between them. Germline CDR1 reads GTSNPN; CDR2 reads SVGIG (reference sequence). The CDR3 here is CAWSVRFGRDGYNSPLHF. The CDR3 DNA reads TGTGCCTGGAGTGTCCGCTTTGGGAGGGATGGGTATAATTCACCCCTCCACTTT.

The rearrangement uses TRBV19 and TRBJ2-5; tentatively, D is TRBD1 or TRBD2 (5 bases each). Germline V CDR1 and CDR2: LNHDA, SQIVND (reference sequence). Trimming pared 7 bases from V and 1 base from J, leaving 10 bases between. CDR3 length: 13 residues. The CDR3 DNA is TGTGCCAGTAACCGGGACCCCCAAGAGACCCAGTACTTC. Translated, it gives CASNRDPQETQYF.

This clonotype was found once. A read error is possible here, since a much larger clone lies one base away. CDR3: CSASGRGLAGGTDTQCF. As DNA, the CDR3 is TGCAGTGCTAGTGGTAGGGGCCTAGCGGGGGGCACAGATACGCAGTGTTTT. The chain joins TRBV20-1 to TRBJ2-3, with 11 positions matching TRBD2. CDR1 and CDR2 (germline): DFQATT, SNEGSKA (reference sequence). The CDR3 totals 17 residues.

This clonotype has just a few counts. The V and J genes are TRBV5-1 and TRBJ2-6; D assignment may be TRBD1 or TRBD2 (5 bases each). V shed 3 bases and J shed 0 bases, with 13 bases lying between them. This CDR3 is 17 amino acids long. Germline V gene lookup returns CDR1 SGHRS and CDR2 YFSETQ. This CDR3 is CASSYLGTTSGANVLTF. The CDR3 DNA reads TGCGCCAGCAGCTATTTAGGGACGACCTCTGGGGCCAACGTCCTGACTTTC.

Note on this clonotype: A much larger clone differs by one base, so this may be a read error. The chain couples TRBV6-6 to TRBJ2-1, with 7 bases identical to TRBD1. This CDR3 comprises 13 residues. J lost 16 bases, V lost 4 bases, and 13 bases had no gene match. Per the germline V gene, CDR1 is MNHNY and CDR2 is SVGAGI (reference sequence). CDR3 DNA sequence: TGTGCCAGCAGTTCGTGGGACAGAGCTGAACACTTCTTC. This codes for CASSSWDRAEHFF.

This clonotype has at least ten counts. The rearrangement joins TRBV9 to TRBJ2-3; no firm D call. The CDR3 is 14 residues long. Deletions cut 1 base from V and 1 base from J, with 7 bases between. Looked up from germline, CDR1 is SGDLS and CDR2 is YYNGEE. The CDR3 DNA reads as TGTGCCAGCAGCGTAAAGACTGGCACAGATACGCAGTATTTT. It encodes CASSVKTGTDTQYF.

This clonotype was counted many times. The CDR3 DNA is TGCGCCAGCAGCCGACAGGGGGCCGAAGGAAACACCATATATTTT. Translated: CASSRQGAEGNTIYF. The rearrangement joins TRBV4-1 to TRBJ1-3, with TRBD1 identical over 10 bases. The germline V gene has CDR1 MGHRA and CDR2 YSYEKL. Unmatched junction bases numbered 4, after V lost 4 bases and J lost 4 bases. CDR3 size: 15 residues.

The chain is built from TRBV5-1 and TRBJ1-1; TRBD1 is a possible D gene (5 bases). The CDR3 contains 15 residues. The V end was cut by 7 bases, the J end by 1 base, with 17 bases between. Germline V gives CDR1 SGHRS, CDR2 YFSETQ. The CDR3 spells CASGPSGTANTEAFF. CDR3 bases: TGCGCCAGCGGGCCTTCCGGGACGGCGAACACTGAAGCTTTCTTT.

This clonotype was observed many times. V gene TRBV9 combines with J gene TRBJ2-7; TRBD1 matches at 7 bases. J gave up 2 bases and V 4 bases, and 3 bases lay outside the gene matches. Germline CDR1 reads SGDLS; CDR2 reads YYNGEE. This CDR3 comprises 13 residues. The CDR3 nucleotides are TGTGCCAGCAGCCCTCAGGGGGCCTACGAGCAGTACTTC. This encodes CASSPQGAYEQYF.

This clonotype was observed many times. Written as DNA, the CDR3 is TGTGCCAGCAGCCCCGGGACTAGCGGTTTCTACGAGCAGTACTTC. This gives the protein CASSPGTSGFYEQYF. The chain has TRBV5-5 and TRBJ2-7, with TRBD2 matching over 11 bases. Trimming removed 4 bases from V and 3 bases from J; junction bases left unmatched: 6. CDR3 length: 15 amino acids. Germline lookup yields CDR1 SGHKS and CDR2 YYEKEE (reference sequence).

The chain uses TRBV28 and TRBJ1-4; D is undetermined. Germline-derived CDR1 and CDR2 are MDHEN and SYDVKM. The V end lost 4 bases, the J end lost 2 bases, and 5 bases lay between the germline ends. The CDR3 runs to 13 residues. CDR3 nucleotide sequence: TGTGCCAGCAGTTCGGGCACTAATGAAAAACTGTTTTTT. Its protein product is CASSSGTNEKLFF.

Remarks on this clonotype: A much larger clone differs by one base, so this may be a read error. No conserved phenylalanine or tryptophan ends this CDR3, so it is likely a read error. This chain links TRBV20-1 with TRBJ1-5; possibly TRBD1 for D (5 bases). With 1 base removed from V and 0 bases from J, the gap between germline ends came to 7 bases. The CDR3 consists of 14 residues. Germline V gene lookup returns CDR1 DFQATT and CDR2 SNEGSKA (reference sequence). Here the CDR3 DNA reads TGCAGTGCTAGAGGACAGATTAGCAATCAGCCCCAGCATCTT. This sequence encodes CSARGQISNQPQHL.